One sample yielded the 14 T cell receptor beta chains listed below, sequenced in a study of blood T cell repertoires in COVID-19. Clones were sequenced by immunoSEQ multiplex PCR, and TCRdb holds only the in-frame ones, with some missing. The sample holds 95,000 to 130,000 clones, about 80% seen once. Sequencing was performed on peripheral blood. These receptors were obtained from a man aged 65-85 years with active or convalescent COVID-19.

Points on this clone: Distinct nucleotide sequences in the sample also encode this CDR3. The chain recombines TRBV28 with TRBJ2-7; 12 bases line up with TRBD1. CDR1 MDHEN and CDR2 SYDVKM come from the germline V gene. The CDR3 totals 15 residues. V was pared by 2 bases and J by 5 bases, with 4 bases of the junction left unmatched. CDR3 sequence: CASSLLGQGAHEQYF. The CDR3 bases are TGTGCCAGCAGTTTACTGGGACAGGGGGCCCACGAGCAGTACTTC.

V is TRBV5-1 and J is TRBJ2-7; perhaps TRBD1 as D (6 bases). Deletions cut 5 bases from V and 0 bases from J, with 12 bases between. CDR1 and CDR2 from the germline V gene are SGHRS and YFSETQ. This CDR3 contains 14 residues. CDR3 DNA: TGCGCCAGCAGTAGGTCACAGGGCTCCTACGAGCAGTACTTC. Its protein product is CASSRSQGSYEQYF.

This clone was counted only a few times. V usage is TRBV27 and J usage is TRBJ2-1; 7 bases agree with TRBD2. The CDR3 spans 15 residues. V trimming: 6 bases; J trimming: 1 base; junction bases outside the gene matches: 6. In germline, CDR1 is MNHEY, CDR2 SMNVEV (reference sequence). The CDR3, as DNA: TGTGCCAGCAGACTCAGCGGGGCTTCCTACAATGAGCAGTTCTTC. Residues: CASRLSGASYNEQFF.

V gene TRBV7-2 combines with J gene TRBJ1-1; D remains unclear. Per germline, CDR1 SGHTA and CDR2 FQGNSA. The CDR3 spans 15 residues. Trimming stripped 1 base from V and 3 bases from J, with 12 bases between. The DNA for the CDR3 is TGTGCCAGCAGCTTAGGTCCACAGTTTTACACTGAAGCTTTCTTT. Its translation is CASSLGPQFYTEAFF.

With regard to this clone: Other nucleotide sequences from this sample produce the same CDR3. The rearrangement joins TRBV18 to TRBJ1-1; TRBD1 matches at 10 bases. Germline V lookup: CDR1 KGHSH, CDR2 LQKENI. The CDR3 extends over 13 amino acids. J was trimmed by 5 bases and V by 3 bases; bases with no gene match: 0. The CDR3 sequence is CASSPGQGTEAFF. CDR3 DNA sequence: TGTGCCAGCTCACCGGGACAGGGGACTGAAGCTTTCTTT.

The chain couples TRBV5-6 to TRBJ1-2, with TRBD1 identical over 11 bases. V lost 4 bases, J lost 7 bases, and 12 bases stayed unmatched. In germline, CDR1 is SGHDT, CDR2 YYEEEE. The CDR3 extends over 16 amino acids. CDR3 loop: CASSPGQGAVIRGYTF. The CDR3, as DNA: TGTGCCAGCAGCCCAGGACAGGGGGCGGTCATCCGTGGCTACACCTTC. Full variable domain (missing parts from reference TRBV5-6 and TRBJ1-2): DAGVTQSPTHLIKTRGQQVTLRCSPKSGHDTVSWYQQALGQGPQFIFQYYEEEERQRGNFPDRFSGHQFPNYSSELNVNALLLGDSALYLCASSPGQGAVIRGYTFGSGTRLTVV.

In this sample, this clone turned up a few times. This sequence joins TRBV28 and TRBJ2-7, with TRBD1 identical over 7 bases. The CDR3 is made up of 16 amino acids. The V and J ends lost 3 bases and 0 bases, in that order; junction bases with no gene match: 8. Germline V gene data show CDR1 as MDHEN and CDR2 as SYDVKM. CDR3 protein: CASSFSHRQGSYEQYF. The CDR3 DNA follows: TGTGCCAGCAGTTTCTCACACCGACAGGGCTCCTACGAGCAGTACTTC.

The chain employs TRBV7-2 and TRBJ1-6; unclear D gene. The CDR3 totals 13 residues. Germline V gene data show CDR1 as SGHTA and CDR2 as FQGNSA. V shed 3 bases and J shed 7 bases, with 7 bases lying between them. DNA of the CDR3: TGTGCCAGCAGCTTTGCGGAAAATTCACCCCTCCACTTT. Translating it yields CASSFAENSPLHF.

CDR3 region: CASSVGILPSPLHF. The CDR3 DNA is TGTGCCAGCAGCGTAGGTATCCTACCTTCACCCCTCCACTTT. V gene TRBV9 combines with J gene TRBJ1-6; D gene ambiguous. The CDR3 is made up of 14 amino acids. Germline lookup yields CDR1 SGDLS and CDR2 YYNGEE. Trimming removed 0 bases at V and 9 bases at J, with 10 bases between.

The rearrangement uses TRBV9 and TRBJ2-3; possibly TRBD2 for D (6 bases). V was cut by 3 bases and J by 2 bases, with 10 bases left in between. CDR3 length: 14 amino acids. CDR1 and CDR2 from the germline V gene are SGDLS and YYNGEE. The CDR3 bases are TGTGCCAGCAGCGCAGGAGGGTACACAGATACGCAGTATTTT. Translating gives CASSAGGYTDTQYF.

This rearrangement joins TRBV5-4 to TRBJ2-2; TRBD1 might be the D (6 bases). This CDR3 spans 17 amino acids. Trimming took off 5 bases at V and 1 base at J, with 18 bases between the two ends. From germline, CDR1 is SGHNT and CDR2 YYREEE (reference sequence). CDR3 DNA: TGTGCCAGCAGACCCTTAGGGGGAGAGGAGAACACCGGGGAGCTGTTTTTT. Translated, it gives CASRPLGGEENTGELFF.

The chain employs TRBV7-2 and TRBJ1-5; 10 bases fit TRBD1. The V segment lost 5 bases and the J segment 1 base; nucleotides outside the gene matches: 8. Germline V gene lookup returns CDR1 SGHTA and CDR2 FQGNSA. The CDR3 extends over 17 amino acids. The CDR3: CASSPIGTGASNQPQHF. The CDR3 DNA follows: TGTGCCAGCAGCCCCATCGGGACAGGGGCGAGCAATCAGCCCCAGCATTTT.

The V gene is TRBV18, the J gene TRBJ2-7, with TRBD2 matching 10 bases. V lost 6 bases to trimming and J lost 2 bases; unmatched junction nucleotides: 4. This CDR3 is 14 amino acids long. The germline gives CDR1 KGHSH, CDR2 LQKENI. The CDR3 region is CASSLAGAAYEQYF. CDR3 nucleotide sequence: TGTGCCAGCTCTCTAGCGGGGGCCGCCTACGAGCAGTACTTC.

The rearrangement joins TRBV10-1 to TRBJ2-1; 12 bases map to TRBD2. CDR1 and CDR2 from the germline V gene are WNHNN and SYGVQD (reference sequence). CDR3 length: 20 amino acids. J lost 2 bases, V lost 10 bases, and 21 bases had no gene match. This chain's CDR3 is CAKRGRCRTSGEITYNEQFF. The DNA for the CDR3 is TGCGCCAAAAGGGGTCGTTGCCGGACTAGCGGGGAAATTACCTACAATGAGCAGTTCTTC.